One sample yielded the 27 T cell receptor beta chains listed below, sequenced in a study of T cells in Graves' hyperthyroidism and ophthalmopathy (dated by TCRdb to about 2019). The library was generated by multiplex PCR. TCRdb names Illumina HiSeq 2000 as the instrument used. Amplification of TCR beta CDR3 regions was carried out from RNA transcripts. A first-round RT-PCR of the TCR CDR3 used the HTBI primer set with the Qiagen OneStep RT-PCR kit. TCRdb trimmed public reads at Q25 via fastp, called clones via MiXCR and kept in-frame beta chains. Entries that share a CDR3 protein sequence are merged under the most common genes and DNA. In all, the sample holds almost 50,000 distinct CDR3 sequences, and roughly 51% of those were seen once. The ten biggest clones cover around a third of the sample. What was sequenced was peripheral blood or thyroid tissue (not recorded which). Receptor source: a man aged 18 to 29 with Graves' hyperthyroidism.

This clonotype is labeled as medium-sized. The chain couples TRBV29-1 to TRBJ2-5; 7 nucleotides match TRBD1. Germline-derived CDR1 and CDR2 are SQVTM and ANQGSEA. CDR3 length equals 13 residues. Trimming removed 6 bases from V and 2 bases from J; junction bases left unmatched: 6. The CDR3 DNA reads as TGCAGCGTCTCAAGGACAGGACAAGAGACCCAGTACTTC. It specifies CSVSRTGQETQYF.

This chain uses TRBV27 with TRBJ1-1; 7 nucleotides match TRBD1. This CDR3 region has 15 residues. Trimming at V came to 8 bases and at J to 4 bases, leaving 13 bases not matched to a gene. The germline CDR1 and CDR2 sequences are MNHEY and SMNVEV (reference sequence). The CDR3 region has the DNA TGTGCCAGCCGGGGGACAGCGGGCTCGAGCACTGAAGCTTTCTTT. The encoded protein is CASRGTAGSSTEAFF.

Note on this clonotype: The conserved final phenylalanine or tryptophan is absent from the CDR3, which likely points to a read error. The limits of the CDR3 on the DNA are not certain, so only TCRdb's listed CDR3 is given. The chain is built from TRBV20-1 and TRBJ1-4. Germline lookup yields CDR1 DFQATT and CDR2 SNEGSKA (reference sequence). With termini counted, the CDR3 has 14 amino acids. The CDR3 sequence: CSARPTAETQYFGP.

On this clonotype: Since no conserved phenylalanine or tryptophan closes the CDR3, a read error is the likely cause. This chain uses TRBV19 with TRBJ2-7; 9 positions match TRBD1. This CDR3 comprises 13 residues. V gave up 10 bases and J gave up 0 bases; unmatched junction bases: 4. Looked up from germline, CDR1 is LNHDA and CDR2 is SQIVND (reference sequence). The CDR3 coding sequence is TGTGCCACCTCGGGACAGGGCTCCTACGAGCAGTACCTC. It yields the protein CATSGQGSYEQYL.

V and J are TRBV9 and TRBJ2-5; the D gene is possibly TRBD1 (6 bases). Trimming pared 2 bases from V and 5 bases from J, leaving 16 bases between. The CDR3 sequence is 15 residues long. The V gene's germline CDR1 is SGDLS and CDR2 YYNGEE. CDR3: CASSVELQGWETQYF. The CDR3 nucleotides are TGTGCCAGCAGCGTTGAGCTACAGGGCTGGGAGACCCAGTACTTC. The full variable domain, completed using reference TRBV9 and TRBJ2-5, is DSGVTQTPKHLITATGQRVTLRCSPRSGDLSVYWYQQSLDQGLQFLIQYYNGEERAKGNILERFSAQQFPDLHSELNLSSLELGDSALYFCASSVELQGWETQYFGPGTRLLVL.

This clonotype was seen at least ten times. V usage is TRBV28 and J usage is TRBJ2-5, with 7 bases fitting TRBD2. V dropped 4 bases and J dropped 5; count of bases not matched to a gene: 7. The CDR3 sequence is 14 residues long. CDR1 and CDR2 from the germline V gene are MDHEN and SYDVKM. The CDR3 reads CASSSGGSVETQYF. Here the CDR3 DNA reads TGTGCCAGCAGTTCGGGGGGTTCGGTGGAGACCCAGTACTTC.

This clonotype was counted only a few times. The V gene is TRBV2, the J gene TRBJ1-1; TRBD1 aligns across 11 bases. Per the germline V gene, CDR1 is SNHLY and CDR2 is FYNNEI. The CDR3 extends over 14 amino acids. The V gene end was trimmed by 5 bases and the J gene end by 4 bases; junction bases not matched to a gene: 3. The CDR3, as DNA: TGTGCCAGCAGTCCTGGACAGGGGGCCACTGAAGCTTTCTTT. Translated: CASSPGQGATEAFF.

The V and J genes are TRBV25-1 and TRBJ1-5; D not resolved. V lost 0 bases and J 4 bases, leaving 7 bases between the germline ends. The CDR3 covers 14 residues. Germline CDR1 MGHDK, CDR2 SYGVNS. The CDR3, as DNA: TGTGCCAGCAGTGAATATACGGGTAATCAGCCCCAGCATTTT. Protein sequence: CASSEYTGNQPQHF.

J is TRBJ2-7 and V is TRBV2; D ambiguous. The germline V and J ends were trimmed by 6 bases and 5 bases, with 17 bases remaining between them. The CDR3 covers 14 residues. CDR1 and CDR2 (germline): SNHLY, FYNNEI. The CDR3: CASRPTELGHEQYF. CDR3 nucleotide sequence: TGTGCCAGCAGGCCCACCGAGCTGGGCCACGAGCAGTACTTC.

This clonotype was seen a few times. The chain has TRBV7-3 and TRBJ1-2; D not resolved. Trimming took off 4 bases at V and 5 bases at J, with 11 bases between the two ends. Germline assignment: CDR1 SGHTA and CDR2 FQGTGA. This CDR3 contains 13 residues. In DNA form, the CDR3 reads TGTGCCAGCAGCTCCAAAGCTGGGTATGGCTACACCTTC. Translating it yields CASSSKAGYGYTF.

This clonotype came up many times. The chain carries TRBV7-2 and TRBJ1-2; D not resolved. Between the trimmed V and J ends, which lost 0 bases and 4 bases, there was a span of 12 bases. This CDR3 contains 15 residues. Germline loops: CDR1 SGHTA, CDR2 FQGNSA. This chain's CDR3 is CASSLAKGVSYGYTF. CDR3 DNA: TGTGCCAGCAGCTTAGCAAAGGGAGTGAGCTATGGCTACACCTTC.

This clonotype has ten or more counts. J is TRBJ2-2 and V is TRBV29-1, with a weak D call TRBD1 (6 bases). The V end lost 8 bases, the J end lost 3 bases, and 16 bases lay between the germline ends. CDR1 is SQVTM and CDR2 is ANQGSEA in the germline V gene. This CDR3 contains 14 residues. The CDR3: CSTTRTGYTGELFF. In DNA form, the CDR3 reads TGCAGCACAACCAGAACAGGGTACACCGGGGAGCTGTTTTTT.

This clonotype was observed at least ten times. The V and J genes are TRBV28 and TRBJ1-5; tentatively, D is TRBD1 (5 bases). Germline V CDR1 and CDR2: MDHEN, SYDVKM. The ends were cut back, 7 bases at V and 5 bases at J, with 9 bases in the middle. CDR3 length: 12 amino acids. The CDR3 protein is CASTQADQPQHF. Here the CDR3 DNA reads TGTGCCAGCACACAGGCAGATCAGCCCCAGCATTTT.

This chain joins TRBV20-1 and TRBJ1-1, with 7 bases matching TRBD1. Germline-derived CDR1 and CDR2 are DFQATT and SNEGSKA (reference sequence). CDR3 length: 14 amino acids. J lost 2 bases, V lost 3 bases, and 6 bases had no gene match. The CDR3, as DNA: TGCAGTGCTAGTAAGTGGGACAGTAACACTGAAGCTTTCTTT. Encoded protein: CSASKWDSNTEAFF.

This chain links TRBV6-5 with TRBJ1-2, with D possibly matching TRBD1 (6 bases). CDR1 MNHEY and CDR2 SVGAGI come from the germline V gene. Trimming removed 10 bases from V and 8 bases from J, with 20 bases in between. The CDR3 sequence is 13 residues long. CDR3 sequence: CAITSATGRGYTF. The CDR3 DNA reads as TGTGCCATCACGTCAGCTACAGGGAGGGGCTACACCTTC.

This clonotype turned up a few times. This clone may be a read error of a much larger clone one base away. The rearrangement uses TRBV30 and TRBJ2-5; 9 bases line up with TRBD1. CDR3 length: 12 amino acids. CDR1 is GTSNPN, CDR2 SVGIG, per germline (reference sequence). CDR3 DNA sequence: TGTGCCTGGACGGACAGGGGAGAGGCCCAGTACTTC. The encoded protein is CAWTDRGEAQYF.

This clonotype was found many times. The V call is TRBV7-2, the J call TRBJ1-5; no clear D gene. The V and J ends lost 5 bases and 11 bases respectively, with 19 bases between them. The CDR3 spans 14 residues. CDR1 is SGHTA, CDR2 FQGNSA, per germline. CDR3 nucleotide sequence: TGTGCCAGCAGCCAAGCCTTGTTTTCCGGGGCCCAGCATTTT. Translated, it gives CASSQALFSGAQHF.

This chain uses TRBV20-1 with TRBJ2-5, with D possibly matching TRBD2 (5 bases). This CDR3 has 14 residues. The V and J ends lost 1 base and 0 bases respectively, with 9 bases between them. Germline V CDR1 and CDR2: DFQATT, SNEGSKA (reference sequence). The CDR3 DNA follows: TGCAGTGCTAGAGCGTACGGGGACCAAGAGACCCAGTACTTC. The encoded protein is CSARAYGDQETQYF.

J is TRBJ2-7 and V is TRBV10-2; D is perhaps TRBD2 (6 bases). V was pared by 3 bases and J by 3 bases, with 21 bases between. CDR3 length: 17 residues. Germline lookup yields CDR1 WSHSY and CDR2 SAAADI. The CDR3 loop reads CASSDMFGGGVRYEQYF. CDR3 sequence (DNA): TGCGCCAGCAGTGACATGTTTGGCGGCGGGGTTCGCTACGAGCAGTACTTC.

As regards this clonotype: One end of the junction does not line up with germline, which may come from a read error. The chain is built from TRBV29-1 and TRBJ2-5; 7 bases are shared with TRBD1. The CDR3 runs to 11 residues. The V gene's germline CDR1 is SQVTM and CDR2 ANQGSEA. For the CDR3, the DNA is TGCAGCGTTGAACGAGGGGACAGCCGGCACTTC. This sequence encodes CSVERGDSRHF.

The chain uses TRBV20-1 and TRBJ1-2; D is perhaps TRBD1 (6 bases). Trimming pared 4 bases from V and 2 bases from J, leaving 11 bases between. The germline CDR1 and CDR2 sequences are DFQATT and SNEGSKA (reference sequence). The CDR3 totals 13 residues. The CDR3 is CSATAGHNYGYTF. CDR3 DNA: TGCAGTGCTACCGCGGGACACAACTATGGCTACACCTTC.

The CDR3 region has the DNA TGTGCCAGCAGAGCCGGGACAGGGACCTACGAGCAGTACTTC. It translates to CASRAGTGTYEQYF. This rearrangement joins TRBV2 to TRBJ2-7; TRBD1 agrees at 9 bases. In germline, CDR1 is SNHLY, CDR2 FYNNEI. V dropped 6 bases and J dropped 2; count of bases not matched to a gene: 5. The CDR3 sequence is 14 residues long.

V gene TRBV24-1 combines with J gene TRBJ1-2, with no clear D. Trimming took 12 bases from V and 0 from J, leaving 22 bases between them. Germline lookup yields CDR1 KGHDR and CDR2 SFDVKD. This CDR3 comprises 16 residues. In DNA form, the CDR3 reads TGTGCCTCCTGTTGGAGCCGGCCGACCTCTAACTATGGCTACACCTTC. Translating gives CASCWSRPTSNYGYTF.

This clonotype was observed once. The CDR3 DNA reads as TGTGCCAGCAGCGTAGGCGGGACAGCTAAAGAGACCCAGTACTTC. This sequence encodes CASSVGGTAKETQYF. The gene calls are TRBV9 and TRBJ2-5, with D maybe TRBD1 (7 bases). Germline CDR1 and CDR2: SGDLS and YYNGEE. The V and J ends lost 0 bases and 3 bases respectively, with 12 bases between them. The CDR3 is 15 residues long.

Details on this clonotype: The final CDR3 position lacks the conserved phenylalanine or tryptophan, pointing to a likely read error. The DNA is omitted, as the CDR3 cannot be located on it reliably, and the CDR3 follows TCRdb's listing. V gene TRBV15 combines with J gene TRBJ1-1; the D call TRBD1 from the table was never checked on the DNA. The CDR3 numbers 12 amino acids, ends counted. Germline V gene sequence: CDR1 LNHNV, CDR2 YYDKDF (reference sequence). CDR3: CATSRDLGAGFS.

The chain has TRBV10-3 and TRBJ1-2; maybe TRBD1 (6 bases). The CDR3 has 14 residues. The V and J ends lost 5 bases and 3 bases respectively, with 13 bases between them. Germline V gene data show CDR1 as ENHRY and CDR2 as SYGVKD. DNA of the CDR3: TGTGCCATCAGTACCCCGGGGGGGCACTATGGCTACACCTTC. Its translation is CAISTPGGHYGYTF.

With regard to this clonotype: The junction departs from the called germline gene at one end, perhaps through a read error. V usage is TRBV29-1 and J usage is TRBJ2-7; the match to TRBD2 covers 11 bases. The CDR3 contains 14 residues. Germline-derived CDR1 and CDR2 are SQVTM and ANQGSEA. The CDR3 bases are TGCAGCACCGGGACTAGCGGCGTTCCCTACGGGCAGTACTTC. It is translated as CSTGTSGVPYGQYF.